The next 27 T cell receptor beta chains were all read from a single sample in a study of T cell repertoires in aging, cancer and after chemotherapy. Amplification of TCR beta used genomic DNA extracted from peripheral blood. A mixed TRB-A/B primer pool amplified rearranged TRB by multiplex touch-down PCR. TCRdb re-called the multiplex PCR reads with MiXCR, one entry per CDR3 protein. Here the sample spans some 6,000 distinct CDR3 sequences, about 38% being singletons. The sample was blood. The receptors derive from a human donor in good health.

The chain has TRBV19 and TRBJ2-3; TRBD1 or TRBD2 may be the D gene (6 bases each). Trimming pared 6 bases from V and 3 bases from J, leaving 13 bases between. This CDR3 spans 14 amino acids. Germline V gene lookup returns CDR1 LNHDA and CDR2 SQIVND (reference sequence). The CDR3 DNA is TGTGCCAGTAGGAGGGGGGCGACAACAGATACGCAGTATTTT. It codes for CASRRGATTDTQYF.

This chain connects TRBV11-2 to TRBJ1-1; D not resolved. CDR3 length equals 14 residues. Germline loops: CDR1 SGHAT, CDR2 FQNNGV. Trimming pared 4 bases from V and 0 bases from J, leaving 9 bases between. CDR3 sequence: CASSSFGLNTEAFF. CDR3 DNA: TGTGCCAGCAGCTCCTTCGGACTGAACACTGAAGCTTTCTTT.

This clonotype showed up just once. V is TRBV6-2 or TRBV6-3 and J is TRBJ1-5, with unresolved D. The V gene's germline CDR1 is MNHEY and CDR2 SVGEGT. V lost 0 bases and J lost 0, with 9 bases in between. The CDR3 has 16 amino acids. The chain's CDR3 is CASSYSWTYSNQPQHF. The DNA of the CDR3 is TGTGCCAGCAGTTACTCGTGGACGTATAGCAATCAGCCCCAGCATTTT.

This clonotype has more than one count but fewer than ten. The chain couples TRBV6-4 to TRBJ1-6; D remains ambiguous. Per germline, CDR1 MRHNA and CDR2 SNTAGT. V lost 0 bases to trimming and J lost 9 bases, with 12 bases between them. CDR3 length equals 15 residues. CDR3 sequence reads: CASSDSPGSGSPLHF. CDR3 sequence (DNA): TGTGCCAGCAGTGACTCCCCGGGTTCGGGTTCACCCCTCCACTTT.

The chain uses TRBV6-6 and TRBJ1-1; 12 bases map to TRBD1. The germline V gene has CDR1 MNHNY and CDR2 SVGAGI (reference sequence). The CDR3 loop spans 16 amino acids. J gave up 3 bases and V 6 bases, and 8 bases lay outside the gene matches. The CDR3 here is CASSPGQGAVDTEAFF. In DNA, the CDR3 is TGTGCCAGCAGCCCGGGACAGGGGGCAGTCGACACTGAAGCTTTCTTT.

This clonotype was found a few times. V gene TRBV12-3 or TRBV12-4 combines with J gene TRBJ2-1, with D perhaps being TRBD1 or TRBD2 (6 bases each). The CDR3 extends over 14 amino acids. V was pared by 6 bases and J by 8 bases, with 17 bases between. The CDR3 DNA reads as TGTGCCAGCAGCTTACTAGGGGGGAACGATGAGCAGTTCTTC. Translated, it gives CASSLLGGNDEQFF.

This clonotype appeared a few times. CDR3 protein: CASSWGDSRSYEQYF. CDR3 nucleotides: TGTGCCAGCAGCTGGGGGGACAGCAGATCCTACGAGCAGTACTTC. J is TRBJ2-7 and V is TRBV5-6, with TRBD1 as a possible D gene (7 bases). V lost 3 bases, J lost 1 base, and 14 bases lay in between. The CDR3 extends over 15 amino acids. Germline values: CDR1 SGHDT, CDR2 YYEEEE.

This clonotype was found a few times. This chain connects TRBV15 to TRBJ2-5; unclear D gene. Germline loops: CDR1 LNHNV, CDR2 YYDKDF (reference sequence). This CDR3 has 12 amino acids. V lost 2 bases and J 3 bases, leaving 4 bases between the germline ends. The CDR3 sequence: CATSRSKETQYF. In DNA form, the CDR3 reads TGTGCCACCAGCAGAAGCAAAGAGACCCAGTACTTC.

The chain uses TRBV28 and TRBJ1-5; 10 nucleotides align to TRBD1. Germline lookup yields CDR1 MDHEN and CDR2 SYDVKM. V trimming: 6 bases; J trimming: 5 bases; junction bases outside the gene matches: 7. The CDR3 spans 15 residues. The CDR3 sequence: CASSRGQGLYQPQHF. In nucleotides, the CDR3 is TGTGCCAGCAGCAGGGGACAGGGGTTGTATCAGCCCCAGCATTTT.

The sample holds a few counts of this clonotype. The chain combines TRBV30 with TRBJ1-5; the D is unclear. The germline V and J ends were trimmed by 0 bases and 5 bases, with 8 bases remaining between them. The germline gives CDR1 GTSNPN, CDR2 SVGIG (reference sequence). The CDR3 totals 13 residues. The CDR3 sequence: CAWSVGRDQPQHF. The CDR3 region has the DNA TGTGCCTGGAGTGTAGGTAGAGATCAGCCCCAGCATTTT.

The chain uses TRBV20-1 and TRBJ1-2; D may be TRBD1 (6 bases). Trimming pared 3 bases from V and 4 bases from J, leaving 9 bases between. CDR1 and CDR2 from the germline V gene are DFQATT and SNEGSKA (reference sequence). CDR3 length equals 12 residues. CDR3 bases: TGCAGTGCTAGTGGGGGCAGCTATGGCTACACCTTC. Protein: CSASGGSYGYTF.

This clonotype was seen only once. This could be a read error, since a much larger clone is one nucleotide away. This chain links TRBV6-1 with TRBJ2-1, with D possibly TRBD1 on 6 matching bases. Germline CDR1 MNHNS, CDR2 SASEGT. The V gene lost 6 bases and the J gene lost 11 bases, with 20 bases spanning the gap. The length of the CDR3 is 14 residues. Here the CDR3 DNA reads TGTGCCAGCAGGAGGGGGTACGATTATAATAAGCAGTTCTTC. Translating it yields CASRRGYDYNKQFF.

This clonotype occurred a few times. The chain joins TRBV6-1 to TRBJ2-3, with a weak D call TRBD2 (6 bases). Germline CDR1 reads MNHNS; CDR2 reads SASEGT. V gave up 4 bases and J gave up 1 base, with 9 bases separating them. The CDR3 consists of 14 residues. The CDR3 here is CASSGPSGTDTQYF. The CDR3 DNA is TGTGCCAGCAGTGGACCTAGCGGCACAGATACGCAGTATTTT.

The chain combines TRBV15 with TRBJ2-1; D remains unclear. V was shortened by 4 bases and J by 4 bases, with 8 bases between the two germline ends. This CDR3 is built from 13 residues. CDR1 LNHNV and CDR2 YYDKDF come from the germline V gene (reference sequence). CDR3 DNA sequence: TGTGCCACCAGCACGGAACGGTACAATGAGCAGTTCTTC. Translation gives CATSTERYNEQFF.

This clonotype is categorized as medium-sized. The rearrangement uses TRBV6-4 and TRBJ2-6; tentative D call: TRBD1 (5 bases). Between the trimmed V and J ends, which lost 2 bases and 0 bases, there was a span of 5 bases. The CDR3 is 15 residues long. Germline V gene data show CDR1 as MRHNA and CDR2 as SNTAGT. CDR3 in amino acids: CASSDDSSGANVLTF. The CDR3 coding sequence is TGTGCCAGCAGTGACGACAGCTCTGGGGCCAACGTCCTGACTTTC.

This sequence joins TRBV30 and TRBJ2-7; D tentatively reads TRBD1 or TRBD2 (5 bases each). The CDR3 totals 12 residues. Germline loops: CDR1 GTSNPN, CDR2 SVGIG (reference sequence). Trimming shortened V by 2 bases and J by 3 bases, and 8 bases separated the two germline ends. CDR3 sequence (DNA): TGTGCCTGGAGTAAGGGGAGCTACGAGCAGTACTTC. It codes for CAWSKGSYEQYF.

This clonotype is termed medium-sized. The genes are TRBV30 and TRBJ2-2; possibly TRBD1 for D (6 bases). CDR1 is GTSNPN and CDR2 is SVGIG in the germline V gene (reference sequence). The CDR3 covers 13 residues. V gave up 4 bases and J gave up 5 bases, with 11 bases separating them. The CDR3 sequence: CAWTGDRTGELFF. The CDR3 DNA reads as TGTGCCTGGACAGGGGACCGGACCGGGGAGCTGTTTTTT.

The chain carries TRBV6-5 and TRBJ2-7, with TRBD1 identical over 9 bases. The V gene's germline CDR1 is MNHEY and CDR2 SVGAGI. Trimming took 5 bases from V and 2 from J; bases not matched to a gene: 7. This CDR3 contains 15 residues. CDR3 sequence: CASSAGQGLTYEQYF. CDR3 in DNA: TGTGCCAGCAGTGCGGGACAGGGCTTGACCTACGAGCAGTACTTC.

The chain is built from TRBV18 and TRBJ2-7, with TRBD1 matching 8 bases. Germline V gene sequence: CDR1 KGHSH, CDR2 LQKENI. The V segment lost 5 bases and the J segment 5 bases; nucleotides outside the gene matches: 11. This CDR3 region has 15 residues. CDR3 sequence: CASSNTDRAKHEQYF. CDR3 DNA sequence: TGTGCCAGCTCAAACACGGACAGGGCCAAACACGAGCAGTACTTC.

DNA for the CDR3: TGTGCCATCAAAGTAGGGGGAGAAACTGAAGCTTTCTTT. The encoded protein is CAIKVGGETEAFF. The chain joins TRBV10-3 to TRBJ1-1, with a possible D match to TRBD1 (6 bases). The CDR3 loop spans 13 amino acids. Trimming cost V 7 bases and J 5 bases, with 14 bases left between them. CDR1 and CDR2 (germline): ENHRY, SYGVKD.

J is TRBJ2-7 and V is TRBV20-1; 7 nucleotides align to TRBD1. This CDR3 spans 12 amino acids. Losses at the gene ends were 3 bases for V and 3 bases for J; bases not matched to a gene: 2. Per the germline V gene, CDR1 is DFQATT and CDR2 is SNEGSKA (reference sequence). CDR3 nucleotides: TGCAGTGCTAGGGGACAGCTCTACGAGCAGTACTTC. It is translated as CSARGQLYEQYF.

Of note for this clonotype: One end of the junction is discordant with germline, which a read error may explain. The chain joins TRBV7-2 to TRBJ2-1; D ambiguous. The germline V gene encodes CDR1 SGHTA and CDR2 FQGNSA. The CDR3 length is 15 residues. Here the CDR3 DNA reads TGTGCCATCAGCTTAGCTCGAGGTTCTACGGCTGAGCAGTTCTTC. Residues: CAISLARGSTAEQFF.

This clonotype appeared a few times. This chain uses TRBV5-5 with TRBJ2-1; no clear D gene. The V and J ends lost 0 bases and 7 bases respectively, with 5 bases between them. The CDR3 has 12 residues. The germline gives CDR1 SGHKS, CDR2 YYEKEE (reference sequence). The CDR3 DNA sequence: TGTGCCAGCAGCTTGGGTGGTAATGAGCAGTTCTTC. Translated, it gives CASSLGGNEQFF.

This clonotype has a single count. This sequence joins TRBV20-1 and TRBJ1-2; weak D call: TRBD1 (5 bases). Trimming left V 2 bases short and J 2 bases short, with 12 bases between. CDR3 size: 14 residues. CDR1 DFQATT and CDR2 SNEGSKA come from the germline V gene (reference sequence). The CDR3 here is CSARRDRRNYGYTF. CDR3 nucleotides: TGCAGTGCTAGACGAGACAGAAGAAACTATGGCTACACCTTC.

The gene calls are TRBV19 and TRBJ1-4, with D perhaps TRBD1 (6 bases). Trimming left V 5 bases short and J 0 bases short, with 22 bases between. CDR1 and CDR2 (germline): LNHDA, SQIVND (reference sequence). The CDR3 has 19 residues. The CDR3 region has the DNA TGTGCCAGTAGTGCATGGGGGCCGCCCTCATATTCAACTAATGAAAAACTGTTTTTT. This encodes CASSAWGPPSYSTNEKLFF.

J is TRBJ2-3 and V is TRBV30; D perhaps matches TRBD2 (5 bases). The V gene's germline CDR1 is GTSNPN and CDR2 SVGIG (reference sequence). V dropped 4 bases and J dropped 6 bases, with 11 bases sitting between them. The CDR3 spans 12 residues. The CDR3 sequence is CAWNRGSDTQYF. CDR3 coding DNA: TGTGCCTGGAACCGGGGTTCGGATACGCAGTATTTT.

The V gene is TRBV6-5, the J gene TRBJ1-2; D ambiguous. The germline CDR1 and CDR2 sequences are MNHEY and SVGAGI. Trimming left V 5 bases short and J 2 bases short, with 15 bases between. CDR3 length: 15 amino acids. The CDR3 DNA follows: TGTGCCAGCAGTGAAAGGTCCCCCTGGAACTATGGCTACACCTTC. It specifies CASSERSPWNYGYTF.